The clone carrying this TCR beta chain was picked up many times. Its antigen is currently unknown. The data were taken from a study of blood T cells in healthy people across ages. Study summary: Roughly one uniquely barcoded beta molecule per two T cells was captured.

Study observations and caveats: Strong correlation linked observed beta diversity and percent naive T cells.

The sample providers were healthy Caucasian people from Russia, aged roughly 6 to 95. The germline V gene has CDR1 SGHAT and CDR2 FQDESV (reference sequence). V lost 5 bases and J lost 6, with 12 bases in between. CDR3 length: 13 amino acids. Alongside a J-beta primer mix, a sample-barcoded 5' primer served in a second PCR lasting about 7 to 11 cycles. Using its own MiXCR run on the 5' RACE reads, TCRdb lists one record per CDR3 protein. In the table there are roughly 1,500,000 distinct CDR3 sequences, 35% to 45% of which are singletons. The rearrangement uses TRBV11-1 and TRBJ2-3; D unresolved. This clonotype was obtained from a woman younger than 30 in good health. The sequenced sample consisted of blood. This CDR3 reads CASSTYSRDTQYF. CDR3 nucleotides: TGTGCCAGCAGCACCTACTCGCGGGATACGCAGTATTTT.